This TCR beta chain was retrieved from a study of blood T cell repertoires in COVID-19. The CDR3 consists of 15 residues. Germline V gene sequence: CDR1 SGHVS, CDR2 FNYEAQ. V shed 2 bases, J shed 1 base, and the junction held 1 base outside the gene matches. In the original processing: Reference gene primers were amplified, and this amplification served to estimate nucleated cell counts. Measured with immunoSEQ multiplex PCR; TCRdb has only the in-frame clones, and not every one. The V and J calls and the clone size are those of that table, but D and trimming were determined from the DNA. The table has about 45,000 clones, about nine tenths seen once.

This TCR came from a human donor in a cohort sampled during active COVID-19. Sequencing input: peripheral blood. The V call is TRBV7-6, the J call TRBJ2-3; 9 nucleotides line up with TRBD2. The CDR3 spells CASSLQRGGTDTQYF. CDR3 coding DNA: TGTGCCAGCAGCTTACAGCGGGGGGGCACAGATACGCAGTATTTT.